Below are 16 T cell receptor beta chains sequenced from a single sample in a study of T-cell reconstitution after alpha-beta-depleted transplantation in children. Using unique molecular identifiers, the investigators prepared the TCRbeta library. TCRdb re-analysed the PCR reads in MiXCR, keeping a single row per CDR3 protein. The sample holds fewer than 550,000 distinct CDR3 sequences; approximately 10% are singletons and the top ten take 14%. The specimen comprised PBMCs, mostly from graft donor cells, sampled 180 days after TCRalphabeta/CD19-depleted stem cell transplant. Receptor source: a female patient aged 2-10 years who had a stem cell transplant for aplastic anemia, so the T cells may come from the graft donor.

The table lists this clonotype with many counts. This rearrangement joins TRBV4-3 to TRBJ2-2; D not resolved. Germline-derived CDR1 and CDR2 are LGHNA and YSLEER. The V and J ends lost 4 bases and 6 bases respectively, with 12 bases between them. This CDR3 is 14 amino acids long. The CDR3 bases are TGCGCCAGCAGCCGAAGGAATTGGGCCGGGGAGCTGTTTTTT. Its translation: CASSRRNWAGELFF.

The chain recombines TRBV18 with TRBJ2-7; a weak D match, TRBD2 (6 bases). V lost 6 bases and J 0 bases, leaving 15 bases between the germline ends. The V gene's germline CDR1 is KGHSH and CDR2 LQKENI. The CDR3 totals 15 residues. CDR3 sequence (DNA): TGTGCCAGCTCGACCGGGCGGGGTAGCTCCTACGAGCAGTACTTC. It encodes CASSTGRGSSYEQYF.

This clonotype was observed a few times. The chain couples TRBV6-2 or TRBV6-3 to TRBJ2-7; 7 bases are shared with TRBD2. V was pared by 1 base and J by 3 bases, with 3 bases of the junction left unmatched. The germline gives CDR1 MNHEY, CDR2 SVGEGT. There are 14 residues in the CDR3. The CDR3 loop is CASSYYRGSYEQYV. As DNA, the CDR3 is TGTGCCAGCAGTTACTATCGCGGGAGCTACGAGCAGTACGTC.

This clonotype occurred a few times. The J gene is TRBJ1-2, the V gene TRBV7-2; the D is unclear. V dropped 4 bases and J dropped 8 bases, with 20 bases sitting between them. Per germline, CDR1 SGHTA and CDR2 FQGNSA. The CDR3 is 15 residues long. CDR3 amino acids: CASSSKGEGLRGYTF. Written as DNA, the CDR3 is TGTGCCAGCAGCTCGAAAGGAGAAGGGTTGCGGGGCTACACCTTC.

The chain joins TRBV12-3 or TRBV12-4 to TRBJ2-7; 10 bases match TRBD2. V dropped 4 bases and J dropped 1; count of bases not matched to a gene: 4. CDR3 length: 15 amino acids. Here the CDR3 reads CASSSSGSGSYEQYF. The CDR3 DNA reads as TGTGCCAGCAGTTCTAGCGGGAGCGGGTCCTACGAGCAGTACTTC.

This clonotype was detected only a few times. The chain recombines TRBV30 with TRBJ2-2; D perhaps matches TRBD2 (6 bases). The CDR3 loop spans 15 amino acids. Germline CDR1 reads GTSNPN; CDR2 reads SVGIG (reference sequence). Trimming stripped 4 bases from V and 3 bases from J, with 15 bases between. The CDR3 DNA reads as TGTGCCTGGAAGGCTCGCGGGATTCACACCGGGGAGCTGTTTTTT. Its protein product is CAWKARGIHTGELFF.

This chain joins TRBV6-1 and TRBJ2-1; perhaps TRBD2 as D (6 bases). The CDR3 runs to 14 residues. Germline CDR1 is MNHNS and CDR2 is SASEGT. Trimming shortened V by 5 bases and J by 10 bases, and 18 bases separated the two germline ends. The CDR3 coding sequence is TGTGCCAGCAGTCCATCCCGACTAGGCCCAGAGCAGTTCTTC. Translated: CASSPSRLGPEQFF.

This clonotype turned up a few times. The chain carries TRBV4-3 and TRBJ1-2, with unresolved D. CDR3 length equals 19 residues. CDR1 is LGHNA and CDR2 is YSLEER in the germline V gene. V was trimmed by 0 bases and J by 2 bases, leaving 22 bases between them. CDR3 nucleotides: TGCGCCAGCAGCCAAGATATACGCCCCGACATGCCGGCGAACTATGGCTACACCTTC. Encoded protein: CASSQDIRPDMPANYGYTF.

This clonotype was observed at least ten times. The chain joins TRBV4-3 to TRBJ2-2; no definite D call. Trimming left V 0 bases short and J 0 bases short, with 5 bases between. Germline V lookup: CDR1 LGHNA, CDR2 YSLEER. This CDR3 region has 15 residues. This chain's CDR3 is CASSQEGPNTGELFF. CDR3 sequence (DNA): TGCGCCAGCAGCCAAGAGGGCCCGAACACCGGGGAGCTGTTTTTT.

Comments on this clonotype: The germline gene is not matched at one end of the junction; a read error may be the cause. The rearrangement joins TRBV4-3 to TRBJ2-3; TRBD2 might be the D (7 bases). The CDR3 spans 19 residues. Germline V CDR1 and CDR2: LGHNA, YSLEER. The CDR3 sequence is CASTQDWSGGPTLTDTQYF. The CDR3 nucleotides are TGCGCCAGCACCCAAGATTGGTCCGGGGGGCCCACCCTCACAGATACGCAGTATTTT.

This clonotype has more than one count but fewer than ten. The genes are TRBV7-9 and TRBJ2-1, with D maybe TRBD2 (6 bases). The CDR3 loop spans 15 amino acids. V was shortened by 7 bases and J by 4 bases, with 17 bases between the two germline ends. CDR1 and CDR2 (germline): SEHNR, FQNEAQ (reference sequence). CDR3 in amino acids: CASISPGVTYNEQFF. The CDR3 DNA sequence: TGTGCCAGCATCTCTCCGGGAGTTACTTACAATGAGCAGTTCTTC.

This chain uses TRBV29-1 with TRBJ2-1, with TRBD1 matching over 7 bases. The germline gives CDR1 SQVTM, CDR2 ANQGSEA. The length of the CDR3 is 14 residues. The V segment lost 4 bases and the J segment 0 bases; nucleotides outside the gene matches: 3. The CDR3, as DNA: TGCAGCGTTGTTGGGACAGTCTCCTACAATGAGCAGTTCTTC. Protein: CSVVGTVSYNEQFF.

This clonotype was counted only a few times. V gene TRBV14 combines with J gene TRBJ2-5, with D possibly TRBD1 on 6 matching bases. Trimming removed 4 bases from V and 3 bases from J, with 15 bases in between. Germline CDR1 is SGHDN and CDR2 is FVKESK. CDR3 length: 15 residues. The CDR3 region is CASSRIQGRKETQYF. The CDR3 region has the DNA TGTGCCAGCAGCCGAATACAGGGTAGGAAAGAGACCCAGTACTTC.

V and J are TRBV4-3 and TRBJ1-2; D possibly corresponds to TRBD1 (6 bases). CDR1 is LGHNA and CDR2 is YSLEER in the germline V gene. V gave up 4 bases and J gave up 3 bases, with 15 bases separating them. This CDR3 has 15 residues. In DNA, the CDR3 is TGCGCCAGCAGCCGCTCAGGGGCATTGGACTATGGCTACACCTTC. Encoded protein: CASSRSGALDYGYTF.

This clonotype was observed many times. This chain connects TRBV29-1 to TRBJ2-1; 8 positions match TRBD1. CDR3 length: 14 amino acids. Germline CDR1 SQVTM, CDR2 ANQGSEA. Trimming removed 6 bases from V and 7 bases from J; junction bases left unmatched: 11. CDR3 sequence: CSVPRDRRINEQFF. CDR3 bases: TGCAGCGTCCCCCGGGACAGGAGGATAAATGAGCAGTTCTTC.

The chain employs TRBV19 and TRBJ2-1; the D gene could be TRBD1 or TRBD2 (5 bases each). The CDR3 has 16 amino acids. Trimming stripped 1 base from V and 6 bases from J, with 16 bases between. CDR1 is LNHDA, CDR2 SQIVND, per germline (reference sequence). CDR3 coding DNA: TGTGCCAGTAGTATAGGGGGCAGGGACCCCCGCAATGAGCAGTTCTTC. This encodes CASSIGGRDPRNEQFF. The full variable domain, with the rest looked up from reference TRBV19 and TRBJ2-1, is DGGITQSPKYLFRKEGQNVTLSCEQNLNHDAMYWYRQDPGQGLRLIYYSQIVNDFQKGDIAEGYSVSREKKESFPLTVTSAQKNPTAFYLCASSIGGRDPRNEQFFGPGTRLTVL.